This TCR beta chain came from a study of read filtering for tumor transcriptome and immune sequencing. Across the whole study: Patients were some 16 male and about 15 female, mean age 65.9 years, range about 40 to 85. R-ISS stage counts were about 8 for I, more than 15 for II, six or seven for III.

From approximately 430 ng of RNA, a library with molecular barcoded alpha/delta and beta/gamma adaptors was made. TCRdb redid the calling of the reads with MiXCR, one entry per CDR3 protein. Found here are more than 100,000 distinct CDR3 sequences, approximately 13% of them singletons; the top ten hold approximately 8%. This clonotype was seen a few times. The length of the CDR3 is 14 residues. Trimming at V came to 4 bases and at J to 4 bases, leaving 7 bases not matched to a gene. CDR1 is SGHRS and CDR2 is YFSETQ in the germline V gene. This TCR was sampled from a donor over 35 with multiple myeloma. The sample consisted of a population of CD138-negative cells sorted from bone marrow. This sequence joins TRBV5-1 and TRBJ1-2, with 7 positions matching TRBD1. The CDR3 DNA sequence: TGCGCCAGCAGCAGAGACAGGGAATCCTATGGCTACACCTTC. Encoded protein: CASSRDRESYGYTF.